This TCR beta chain emerged from a study of blood T cell repertoires in COVID-19. Study at large: T cells, B-cell-depleted T cells, or PBMCs supplied cDNA or gDNA.

The CDR3 covers 17 residues. Germline V gene lookup returns CDR1 KGHDR and CDR2 SFDVKD. V lost 4 bases and J lost 5; bases outside the gene matches: 4. How the authors handled the data: Amplified reference gene primers provided the basis for estimating nucleated cell counts. Data came from immunoSEQ multiplex PCR; TCRdb stores just in-frame clones and leaves some out. V and J calls and clone size follow that table, whereas D and trimming were derived from the DNA. Of some 130,000 clones listed, 84% were seen once; the top ten hold approximately 12%. This clonotype was sampled from a woman aged 30 to 39 who had recovered from COVID-19. The sequencing input was peripheral blood. The genes are TRBV24-1 and TRBJ2-2; 15 bases match TRBD2. In DNA form, the CDR3 reads TGTGCCACCAGTGAGTCGGGGACTAGCGGGAGGACCGGGGAGCTGTTTTTT. Its translation: CATSESGTSGRTGELFF.